These 20 T cell receptor beta chains originate from one sample sequenced in a study of T-cell reconstitution after alpha-beta-depleted transplantation in children. TCRbeta library preparation incorporated unique molecular identifiers. Using its own MiXCR run on the PCR reads, TCRdb lists one record per CDR3 protein. The sample lists around 600,000 distinct CDR3 sequences; 16% were seen once. Sequencing used PBMCs from the stem cell graft donor, obtained from the stem cell graft. Receptors originate from a human donor who donated a stem cell graft to a child with acute myeloid leukemia.

The chain uses TRBV10-1 and TRBJ2-2; 8 bases fit TRBD2. Germline-derived CDR1 and CDR2 are WNHNN and SYGVQD (reference sequence). This CDR3 is built from 16 residues. Trimming took 0 bases from V and 3 from J; bases not matched to a gene: 3. The CDR3 coding sequence is TGCGCCAGCAGTGAGTCCAAGCGGGGGTACACCGGGGAGCTGTTTTTT. Translating it yields CASSESKRGYTGELFF.

This clonotype was picked up a small number of times. This chain joins TRBV12-3 or TRBV12-4 and TRBJ2-7, with D perhaps TRBD2 (6 bases). This CDR3 spans 14 amino acids. With 6 bases removed from V and 2 bases from J, the gap between germline ends came to 14 bases. The CDR3 DNA follows: TGTGCCAGCAGGGACCCGGAGGGCGCCTACGAGCAGTACTTC. This gives the protein CASRDPEGAYEQYF.

At least ten counts were recorded for this clonotype. J is TRBJ2-1 and V is TRBV15; tentatively, D is TRBD1 or TRBD2 (5 bases each). V was trimmed by 11 bases and J by 0 bases, leaving 14 bases between them. The germline CDR1 and CDR2 sequences are LNHNV and YYDKDF (reference sequence). The CDR3 is made up of 14 amino acids. The CDR3 loop reads CAASGTSSYNEQFF. The CDR3 bases are TGTGCCGCCTCAGGGACGAGCTCCTACAATGAGCAGTTCTTC.

This clonotype has just a few counts. V is TRBV28 and J is TRBJ2-3, with TRBD2 matching 9 bases. J was trimmed by 4 bases and V by 7 bases; bases with no gene match: 12. In germline, CDR1 is MDHEN, CDR2 SYDVKM. This CDR3 spans 16 amino acids. The CDR3 coding sequence is TGTGCCAGCATCCCTTCGGGCGGGGGGGCCCCAGATACGCAGTATTTT. Protein sequence: CASIPSGGGAPDTQYF. Based on the CDR3 plus reference TRBV28 and TRBJ2-3, the full variable domain is DVKVTQSSRYLVKRTGEKVFLECVQDMDHENMFWYRQDPGLGLRLIYFSYDVKMKEKGDIPEGYSVSREKKERFSLILESASTNQTSMYLCASIPSGGGAPDTQYFGPGTRLTVL.

At least ten counts were recorded for this clonotype. The chain has TRBV12-3 or TRBV12-4 and TRBJ2-7; no firm D call. The length of the CDR3 is 12 residues. The V gene lost 2 bases and the J gene lost 3 bases, with 5 bases spanning the gap. The CDR3 here is CASSLSLYEQYV. CDR3 nucleotide sequence: TGTGCCAGCAGTTTAAGCCTCTACGAGCAGTACGTC.

There are many counts of this clonotype. V gene TRBV6-5 combines with J gene TRBJ1-2; 7 bases are a match to TRBD1. V trimming: 8 bases; J trimming: 4 bases; junction bases outside the gene matches: 4. The CDR3 contains 12 residues. Germline CDR1 reads MNHEY; CDR2 reads SVGAGI. The CDR3 sequence: CASYRDSYGYTF. The CDR3 DNA is TGTGCCAGCTACCGGGACAGCTATGGCTACACCTTC.

The sample holds a few counts of this clonotype. One end of the junction varies from germline; a read error may be responsible. J is TRBJ2-7 and V is TRBV20-1; 7 positions match TRBD2. The V gene's germline CDR1 is DFQATT and CDR2 SNEGSKA (reference sequence). This CDR3 comprises 16 residues. CDR3 loop: CCARAPWGDYAHEQYF. DNA for the CDR3: TGCTGTGCTAGAGCCCCCTGGGGGGACTATGCTCACGAGCAGTACTTC.

This clonotype has more than one count but fewer than ten. The rearrangement uses TRBV5-5 and TRBJ2-7, with 11 positions matching TRBD1. Germline loops: CDR1 SGHKS, CDR2 YYEKEE (reference sequence). The ends lost 0 bases at V and 3 bases at J; junction bases unmatched: 5. The CDR3 length is 16 residues. The CDR3 region has the DNA TGTGCCAGCAGCTTGGGCTGGACAGGGGGCGTCTACGAGCAGTACTTC. Residues: CASSLGWTGGVYEQYF.

This chain links TRBV5-1 with TRBJ2-5; D is possibly TRBD1 (5 bases). This CDR3 is 14 amino acids long. Trimming removed 4 bases at V and 5 bases at J, with 15 bases between. CDR1 and CDR2 (germline): SGHRS, YFSETQ. In DNA, the CDR3 is TGCGCCAGCAGCATAGGCAGGGCGGCGGAGACCCAGTACTTC. Its translation is CASSIGRAAETQYF.

This clonotype was picked up a small number of times. This chain links TRBV5-1 with TRBJ1-2, with D unresolved. This CDR3 has 13 amino acids. Trimming removed 5 bases from V and 2 bases from J, with 10 bases in between. CDR1 and CDR2 (germline): SGHRS, YFSETQ. The CDR3: CASSNTENYGYTF. For the CDR3, the DNA is TGCGCCAGCAGTAACACGGAAAACTATGGCTACACCTTC.

There are a few counts of this clonotype. The chain has TRBV7-2 and TRBJ2-4, with no clear D. Germline assignment: CDR1 SGHTA and CDR2 FQGNSA. CDR3 size: 17 residues. The ends were cut back, 5 bases at V and 0 bases at J, with 17 bases in the middle. Here the CDR3 DNA reads TGTGCCAGCAGCCCCCGGCAGAGCGCTTTAGCCAAAAACATTCAGTACTTC. Residues: CASSPRQSALAKNIQYF.

The genes are TRBV5-1 and TRBJ2-2; D not resolved. Germline values: CDR1 SGHRS, CDR2 YFSETQ. The CDR3 runs to 14 residues. V lost 1 base and J 6 bases, leaving 10 bases between the germline ends. As DNA, the CDR3 is TGCGCCAGCAGCTTGATTCAGACCTCCGGGGAGCTGTTTTTT. Protein sequence: CASSLIQTSGELFF.

This clonotype was seen at least ten times. The chain links TRBV4-3 to TRBJ1-2; D might be TRBD1 (6 bases). The ends were cut back, 4 bases at V and 3 bases at J, with 15 bases in the middle. Germline loops: CDR1 LGHNA, CDR2 YSLEER. There are 15 residues in the CDR3. The CDR3 coding sequence is TGCGCCAGCAGCCCAGGGGCAGGGGCTGACTATGGCTACACCTTC. Its translation is CASSPGAGADYGYTF.

This clonotype was recorded many times. Written as DNA, the CDR3 is TGTGCCACCCACTCGGGACAGAGCACAGATACGCAGTATTTT. This encodes CATHSGQSTDTQYF. The chain employs TRBV10-3 and TRBJ2-3; TRBD1 aligns across 7 bases. V gave up 10 bases and J gave up 0 bases; unmatched junction bases: 7. This CDR3 contains 14 residues. The germline V gene encodes CDR1 ENHRY and CDR2 SYGVKD.

This clonotype was recorded at least ten times. V usage is TRBV6-5 and J usage is TRBJ2-3, with 9 bases aligning to TRBD2. The V segment lost 6 bases and the J segment 1 base; nucleotides outside the gene matches: 11. Germline V CDR1 and CDR2: MNHEY, SVGAGI. This CDR3 spans 17 amino acids. The CDR3: CASSYAGGRLGTDTQYF. The CDR3 nucleotides read TGTGCCAGCAGCTACGCGGGGGGGAGGTTGGGCACAGATACGCAGTATTTT.

This clonotype was found many times. The rearrangement uses TRBV20-1 and TRBJ1-4; D call uncertain. The CDR3 contains 14 residues. The germline CDR1 and CDR2 sequences are DFQATT and SNEGSKA (reference sequence). V was pared by 5 bases and J by 0 bases, with 10 bases between. The DNA of the CDR3 is TGCAGTGCTCAGAACGCCGCAACTAATGAAAAACTGTTTTTT. Translated, it gives CSAQNAATNEKLFF.

In this sample, this clonotype turned up many times. This sequence joins TRBV6-5 and TRBJ2-1, with D possibly matching TRBD2 (6 bases). V was clipped by 6 bases and J by 5 bases, with 14 bases between them. The CDR3 consists of 14 residues. CDR1 and CDR2 from the germline V gene are MNHEY and SVGAGI. CDR3: CASSPLGRNNEQFF. For the CDR3, the DNA is TGTGCCAGCAGCCCCTTGGGGAGGAACAATGAGCAGTTCTTC.

The sample holds a few counts of this clonotype. The genes are TRBV12-3 or TRBV12-4 and TRBJ2-7; D may be TRBD1 or TRBD2 (5 bases each). The CDR3 covers 12 residues. Trimming took off 1 base at V and 6 bases at J, with 7 bases between the two ends. The CDR3 reads CASSLGGIEQYF. CDR3 in DNA: TGTGCCAGCAGTTTAGGGGGGATCGAGCAGTACTTC.

In this sample, this clonotype turned up a few times. The J gene is TRBJ1-1, the V gene TRBV20-1; 7 nucleotides agree with TRBD1. CDR1 and CDR2 (germline): DFQATT, SNEGSKA (reference sequence). The CDR3 consists of 12 residues. V trimming: 5 bases; J trimming: 5 bases; junction bases outside the gene matches: 5. The CDR3 sequence is CSAFTGVTEAFF. CDR3 sequence (DNA): TGCAGTGCTTTTACAGGGGTAACTGAAGCTTTCTTT.

V and J are TRBV28 and TRBJ2-7; 8 nucleotides match TRBD2. Germline CDR1 MDHEN, CDR2 SYDVKM. Trimming cost V 7 bases and J 4 bases; bases outside gene matches: 9. This CDR3 has 14 amino acids. The CDR3 nucleotides are TGTGCCAGCACCGGGGGGGTCCGCCCTTACGAGCAGTACGTC. Translating gives CASTGGVRPYEQYV.